The present T cell receptor (beta chain) was sequenced within a study of blood T cell repertoires in COVID-19. Original processing methods: Nucleated cell counts were estimated from reference gene primer amplification. The method was immunoSEQ multiplex PCR; TCRdb's version includes in-frame clones alone and lacks a portion of them. V, J and clone size are taken as reported in that table, and D and trimming were inferred from the DNA itself. This repertoire shows about 120,000 clones, about 86% found once; its top ten account for nearly 0.9%. Germline V gives CDR1 MDHEN, CDR2 SYDVKM. This CDR3 has 15 residues. V was clipped by 5 bases and J by 6 bases, with 20 bases between them.

This rearrangement joins TRBV28 to TRBJ2-7; D uncertain. Sequenced sample: peripheral blood. This clonotype was obtained from a woman aged 50 to 60 with active or convalescent COVID-19. CDR3 sequence: CASSAASLGEREQYF. The CDR3 bases are TGTGCCAGCAGTGCCGCCTCGCTTGGAGAACGCGAGCAGTACTTC.